What follows are 12 T cell receptor beta chains derived from one specimen sequenced in a study of shared clonotypes between healthy human individuals. The repertoire was sequenced with immunoSEQ multiplex PCR; TCRdb's copy has only in-frame clones and lacks some. The sample consists of roughly 1.4 million clones, approximately 98.5% of them appearing once. Source material: naive CD4+ T cells sorted from blood. Documented subset: CD45RA+ positively selected. Every receptor here comes from a man aged 25-40 years in good health.

The chain couples TRBV5-4 to TRBJ2-2, with D possibly TRBD2 on 5 matching bases. The germline gives CDR1 SGHNT, CDR2 YYREEE (reference sequence). The CDR3 length is 16 residues. V lost 5 bases and J 4 bases, leaving 18 bases between the germline ends. The DNA of the CDR3 is TGTGCCAGCAGTCCGCCGGGAACCCTAAGCACCGGGGAGCTGTTTTTT. Translation: CASSPPGTLSTGELFF.

The CDR3 loop is CASSESGYEQYF. In DNA, the CDR3 is TGCGCCAGCAGTGAATCGGGCTACGAGCAGTACTTC. This chain joins TRBV10-2 and TRBJ2-7; D ambiguous. CDR1 and CDR2 (germline): WSHSY, SAAADI. This CDR3 has 12 residues. Trimming stripped 3 bases from V and 3 bases from J, with 6 bases between.

The CDR3 loop reads CASSSRVDEAFF. DNA of the CDR3: TGTGCCAGCAGTTCCCGTGTGGATGAAGCTTTCTTT. The J gene is TRBJ1-1, the V gene TRBV28; D ambiguous. Germline CDR1 reads MDHEN; CDR2 reads SYDVKM. This CDR3 has 12 amino acids. Trimming left V 4 bases short and J 7 bases short, with 10 bases between.

The chain combines TRBV7-8 with TRBJ2-3; D may be TRBD2 (6 bases). Germline V gene lookup returns CDR1 SGHVS and CDR2 FQNEAQ. The CDR3 length is 16 residues. V was pared by 2 bases and J by 2 bases, with 14 bases between. Written as DNA, the CDR3 is TGTGCCAGCAGCTTATTTATGACGGGAGTCACAGATACGCAGTATTTT. Translating gives CASSLFMTGVTDTQYF.

The rearrangement joins TRBV29-1 to TRBJ1-1, with 11 bases identical to TRBD1. Germline V CDR1 and CDR2: SQVTM, ANQGSEA. The CDR3 runs 18 residues. V trimming: 6 bases; J trimming: 0 bases; junction bases outside the gene matches: 15. The CDR3 protein is CSVAPSRDRGIMNTEAFF. The CDR3 region has the DNA TGCAGCGTGGCTCCTTCCCGGGACAGGGGGATAATGAACACTGAAGCTTTCTTT. Looking up the rest from reference TRBV29-1 and TRBJ1-1 gives the full variable domain: SAVISQKPSRDICQRGTSLTIQCQVDSQVTMMFWYRQQPGQSLTLIATANQGSEATYESGFVIDKFPISRPNLTFSTLTVSNMSPEDSSIYLCSVAPSRDRGIMNTEAFFGQGTRLTVV.

The rearrangement joins TRBV7-3 to TRBJ2-1, with TRBD1 matching over 9 bases. The germline V gene has CDR1 SGHTA and CDR2 FQGTGA. The CDR3 has 14 residues. V trimming: 5 bases; J trimming: 7 bases; junction bases outside the gene matches: 6. CDR3 residues: CASSPGQGSNEQFF. The CDR3 nucleotides read TGTGCCAGCAGCCCGGGACAGGGCTCGAATGAGCAGTTCTTC.

The CDR3 DNA reads as TGTGCCAGCCTCCCGAGGGCGACGGCTGAAGCTTTCTTT. Translation: CASLPRATAEAFF. The chain employs TRBV6-5 and TRBJ1-1; no clear D. Germline CDR1 and CDR2: MNHEY and SVGAGI. Trimming took 8 bases from V and 6 from J, leaving 16 bases between them. CDR3 size: 13 residues.

V usage is TRBV19 and J usage is TRBJ2-7; 9 nucleotides match TRBD1. Trimming at V came to 3 bases and at J to 4 bases, leaving 7 bases not matched to a gene. CDR1 LNHDA and CDR2 SQIVND come from the germline V gene (reference sequence). This CDR3 contains 15 residues. The CDR3: CASSMGQGGWYEQYF. The DNA for the CDR3 is TGTGCCAGTAGTATGGGACAGGGCGGGTGGTACGAGCAGTACTTC.

In DNA form, the CDR3 reads TGTGCCAGCAGTTTCCCCGGGCGGCGGTACACCGGGGAGCTGTTTTTT. Translating gives CASSFPGRRYTGELFF. V and J are TRBV28 and TRBJ2-2; no definite D call. CDR3 length equals 16 residues. Trimming left V 3 bases short and J 3 bases short, with 14 bases between. CDR1 is MDHEN, CDR2 SYDVKM, per germline.

The chain employs TRBV6-5 and TRBJ2-7; no clear D gene. V lost 2 bases to trimming and J lost 4 bases, with 9 bases between them. The germline CDR1 and CDR2 sequences are MNHEY and SVGAGI. This CDR3 is 13 amino acids long. CDR3 sequence reads: CASSYGFTYEQYF. CDR3 DNA sequence: TGTGCCAGCAGTTACGGGTTTACTTACGAGCAGTACTTC.

The CDR3 sequence is CASSSTRDRAKETQYF. In nucleotides, the CDR3 is TGTGCCAGCAGCTCCACCCGAGACAGGGCTAAAGAGACCCAGTACTTC. J is TRBJ2-5 and V is TRBV7-8, with TRBD1 identical over 7 bases. The CDR3 is made up of 16 amino acids. The V and J ends lost 4 bases and 3 bases, in that order; junction bases with no gene match: 11. In germline, CDR1 is SGHVS, CDR2 FQNEAQ.

The chain links TRBV19 to TRBJ2-1; 8 bases match TRBD2. The V segment lost 1 base and the J segment 10 bases; nucleotides outside the gene matches: 9. Looked up from germline, CDR1 is LNHDA and CDR2 is SQIVND (reference sequence). The CDR3 consists of 15 residues. The DNA of the CDR3 is TGTGCCAGTAGTATAGTTGCCCCTATAGCGGGAGAGCAGTTCTTC. The encoded protein is CASSIVAPIAGEQFF.